These T cell receptor beta chains were read from a single sample in a study of blood T cells in healthy people across ages. TCRdb passed the 5' RACE reads through MiXCR, listing each CDR3 protein once. The sample records 1.5 million to 2 million distinct CDR3 sequences, roughly 32% being singletons. The specimen was blood. These receptors were taken from a woman younger than 45 in good health. Both conserved end residues are part of each CDR3. The D gene is left open where the match is weak. Clone size appears in some rows only: once, few, many, or a class for an expanded clone.

D	size	J	V	CDR3	DNA
.	.	TRBJ2-3	TRBV6-6	CASSSRVADTQYF	TGTGCCAGCAGTTCACGGGTAGCGGATACGCAGTATTTT
TRBD1	.	TRBJ2-7	TRBV15	CATSRPTDRGYNEQYF	TGTGCCACCAGCAGACCTACGGACAGGGGATACAATGAGCAGTACTTC
TRBD1	.	TRBJ2-7	TRBV12-3/TRBV12-4	CASSSGQVSSYEQYF	TGTGCCAGCAGCTCCGGACAGGTTTCCTCCTACGAGCAGTACTTC
.	.	TRBJ2-7	TRBV11-1	CASSLRGTLAYEQYF	TGTGCCAGCAGCTTAAGAGGGACTTTAGCCTACGAGCAGTACTTC
.	.	TRBJ2-7	TRBV6-6	CASSSGQLNSYEQYF	TGTGCCAGCAGCTCCGGACAGTTGAATTCCTACGAGCAGTACTTC
.	.	TRBJ1-1	TRBV7-2	CASSLVVGQTEAFF	TGTGCCAGCAGCTTAGTTGTGGGGCAGACTGAAGCTTTCTTT
TRBD2	few	TRBJ2-1	TRBV7-2	CASSRPIKRGDENEQFF	TGTGCCAGCAGCCGCCCCATTAAGCGGGGGGATGAGAATGAGCAGTTCTTC
.	.	TRBJ2-2	TRBV7-7	CASSLVLALNTGELFF	TGTGCCAGCAGCTTAGTTCTAGCCCTGAACACCGGGGAGCTGTTTTTT
.	.	TRBJ1-4	TRBV15	CATSRSGSRGEKLFF	TGTGCCACCAGCAGATCGGGCTCAAGAGGAGAAAAACTGTTTTTT
.	.	TRBJ2-5	TRBV3-1	CASSREGLETQYF	TGTGCCAGCAGCCGAGAGGGCCTCGAGACCCAGTACTTC
TRBD2	.	TRBJ2-3	TRBV12-3/TRBV12-4	CASSLERGISLGTDTQYF	TGTGCCAGCAGTTTAGAGCGGGGGATCAGCCTCGGCACAGATACGCAGTATTTT
TRBD2	few	TRBJ2-1	TRBV30	CAWGGSGSEQFF	TGTGCCTGGGGCGGGAGCGGATCTGAGCAGTTCTTC
TRBD2	once	TRBJ2-5	TRBV7-9	CASNLRPAGGQETQYF	TGTGCCAGCAACTTACGCCCAGCGGGGGGCCAAGAGACCCAGTACTTC
.	.	TRBJ1-1	TRBV19	CASSITGLNTEAFF	TGTGCCAGTAGTATCACAGGATTGAACACTGAAGCTTTCTTT
.	.	TRBJ2-7	TRBV2	CATGTFSYEQYF	TGTGCCACAGGGACGTTCTCCTACGAGCAGTACTTC